This T cell receptor beta chain was captured by sequencing in a study of blood T cell repertoires in COVID-19 (TCRdb year 2020). General notes on the study: Collaborator samples came from the United States, Italy and Spain and covered acute and convalescent phases of COVID-19. Samples were obtained from the ongoing ImmuneRACE study (first 160 participants) and from over 1,000 subjects provided by 6 global collaborators. HLA class I and class II types, where available, came from metadata supplied by the sample provider rather than from assay-based typing. The sample metadata nearly always contained a de-identified subject ID, COVID-19 status, age in years and sex. Deeply sampled blood TCRbeta repertoires from subjects exposed to, actively infected with, or recovered from COVID-19 were included in the dataset. The prospective study material was composed of cDNA or gDNA derived from T cells, B-cell-depleted T cells, or PBMCs. The repertoires were released in a freely available public database intended as a resource for research on the immune response to SARS-CoV-2.

TCRbeta CDR3 regions were amplified from genomic DNA using the immunoSEQ Assay, a bias-controlled multiplex PCR. Concerning the study's data processing: The number of nucleated cells in each sample was estimated by amplification of reference gene primers within the assay. To quantify the absolute abundance of each unique TCRbeta CDR3 rearrangement, sequence reads were collapsed and filtered. For each sample, productive Simpson clonality was calculated as the square root of Simpson's diversity index across productive rearrangements. TCRdb provides this immuneACCESS table in a form limited to in-frame rearrangements. Some clones are lacking; in checked studies, under half of them reflect an unresolved V gene, and why the rest are absent is not known. V, J and clone size derive from that table, while D and trimming were established from the DNA sequence. The sample has about 89,000 clones on record, more than 80% of them singletons. The ten largest clones add up to around 21% of the sample.

Study-level results and caveats: The amount of clinical and demographic metadata varied by source and participant and was provided uncurated.

Comment on this clone: No cognate antigen has been identified for it. No much larger clonotype is one base removed from it; base qualities were not supplied.

The trim is 4 bases for V and 2 bases for J, with a gap of 10 bases between the germline ends. The CDR3 spans 13 residues, from the cysteine through the phenylalanine. The retained sequence is limited to the CDR3, 39 bases, with the frame set at the first base. According to the germline V gene, CDR1 reads SGHDT and CDR2 reads YYEEEE. Each collaborating institution followed its own protocols to collect whole blood in K2EDTA tubes. For TCRbeta analysis, collaborators shipped samples in one of three forms: frozen whole blood, isolated PBMCs, or DNA extracted from either of those sample types. The sequenced sample consisted of peripheral blood. This receptor was taken from a woman of 80 years or more with acute or convalescent COVID-19. Recombination linked TRBV5-6 to TRBJ2-7; no D segment can be confidently identified. The DNA sequence is TGTGCCAGCAGCCCGAGTCAAGCCTACGAGCAGTACTTC. This encodes CASSPSQAYEQYF. Reference TRBV5-6 and TRBJ2-7 genes cover what lies past the CDR3, so the full variable domain is DAGVTQSPTHLIKTRGQQVTLRCSPKSGHDTVSWYQQALGQGPQFIFQYYEEEERQRGNFPDRFSGHQFPNYSSELNVNALLLGDSALYLCASSPSQAYEQYFGPGTRLTVT.